The TCR beta chain under discussion was sequenced for a study of human T cells and chemical hapten exposure. Findings and limits, study-wide: The study found that DPC sensitization did not change TCRs above 1 in 1000 frequency.

TCRdb reanalysed the RACE reads using MiXCR and keeps one entry per CDR3 protein. The repertoire holds around 120,000 distinct CDR3 sequences, with 12% to 15% as singletons. Sample time point: patch test 1, 2 weeks after DPC sensitization. The treatment was: therapeutic diphenylcyclopropenone sensitization with weekly scalp DPC. At patch-test visits, sampling came before the patch test. From germline, CDR1 is SGHTS and CDR2 YDEGEE. V dropped 0 bases and J dropped 2; count of bases not matched to a gene: 2. The CDR3 spans 15 residues. This clonotype was seen many times. No antigen is known for it. The sequenced sample was whole blood, obtained in connection with sensitization to the hapten diphenylcyclopropenone (DPC). The chain recombines TRBV5-8 with TRBJ2-3; TRBD1 agrees at 8 bases. The clonotype was recovered from a man aged 18 to 30 with alopecia areata. Some clones in this sample may be carry-over from other donors' samples. In DNA form, the CDR3 reads TGTGCCAGCAGCTTGGGACAGGGGTCCACAGATACGCAGTATTTT. It is translated as CASSLGQGSTDTQYF.